These T cell receptor beta chains were read from a single sample in a study of T cell responses to AZD1222 COVID-19 vaccine. Measured with immunoSEQ multiplex PCR; TCRdb has only the in-frame clones, and not every one. The table lists about 19,000 clones, around 81% of them singletons. The sample was peripheral blood, taken 28 days after the second AZD1222 dose. The receptors were sampled from an adult who received the AZD1222 COVID-19 vaccine. CDR3s include the opening cysteine and the closing phenylalanine or tryptophan. A D gene is named only where the DNA matches it firmly. Rows may omit the clone size; those that give it use once, few, many or a size class.

J	V	D	size	CDR3	DNA
TRBJ1-1	TRBV2	-	-	CASSEQNTEAFF	TGTGCCAGCAGTGAACAGAACACTGAAGCTTTCTTT
TRBJ2-7	TRBV19	-	-	CASSIRDRSYEQYF	TGTGCCAGTAGTATACGAGACAGGTCCTACGAGCAGTACTTC
TRBJ2-6	TRBV11-2	-	-	CASSLVGGTGANVLTF	TGTGCCAGCAGCTTAGTGGGGGGAACTGGGGCCAACGTCCTGACTTTC
TRBJ2-5	TRBV29-1	-	-	CSVETQYF	TGCAGCGTTGAGACCCAGTACTTC
TRBJ1-5	TRBV9	-	-	CATLGPPPYSNQPQHF	TGTGCCACCCTTGGACCGCCGCCTTATAGCAATCAGCCCCAGCATTTT
TRBJ2-2	TRBV9	TRBD2	-	CASSVAGGRTGELFF	TGTGCCAGCAGCGTAGCGGGGGGGAGAACCGGGGAGCTGTTTTTT
TRBJ2-1	TRBV29-1	-	-	CSVPREVPGEQFF	TGCAGCGTTCCCCGAGAGGTCCCCGGAGAGCAGTTCTTC
TRBJ2-7	TRBV6-5	TRBD2	-	CASRRRLAGVLGQYF	TGTGCCAGCAGGCGCCGACTAGCGGGAGTGTTGGGGCAGTACTTC
TRBJ1-1	TRBV9	TRBD1	once	CASSARDRGSTEAFF	TGTGCCAGCAGCGCAAGGGACAGGGGGTCCACTGAAGCTTTCTTT
TRBJ1-5	TRBV5-8	-	-	CASSWAGPGALNQPQHF	TGTGCCAGCAGCTGGGCAGGGCCAGGGGCCCTCAATCAGCCCCAGCATTTT
TRBJ1-2	TRBV6-6	-	once	CASRRSAGVSSRGYGYTF	TGTGCCAGCCGTCGCTCAGCCGGCGTCAGTTCACGCGGCTATGGCTACACCTTC
TRBJ2-1	TRBV7-3	TRBD2	-	CASSSLAGVFNEQFF	TGTGCCAGCAGCTCACTAGCGGGAGTTTTCAATGAGCAGTTCTTC
TRBJ2-6	TRBV7-9	-	-	CASSPTWWAGASGANVLTF	TGTGCCAGCAGTCCTACGTGGTGGGCAGGGGCATCCGGGGCCAACGTCCTGACTTTC
TRBJ1-2	TRBV12-3/TRBV12-4	-	few	CASSFEGLGGYTF	TGTGCCAGCAGTTTCGAAGGGTTGGGTGGCTACACCTTC
TRBJ1-1	TRBV5-5	TRBD1	-	CASSLVVGGYTEAFF	TGTGCCAGCAGCTTGGTGGTAGGGGGCTACACTGAAGCTTTCTTT
TRBJ1-6	TRBV7-2	TRBD1	once	CASSPDRGLIPNSPLHF	TGTGCCAGCAGCCCCGACAGGGGGCTAATACCTAATTCACCCCTCCACTTT
TRBJ2-2	TRBV19	TRBD1	-	CASGTGMYTGELFF	TGTGCCAGTGGGACAGGGATGTACACCGGGGAGCTGTTTTTT
TRBJ2-3	TRBV11-1	TRBD2	once	CASSTVGRPSTDTQYF	TGTGCCAGCAGTACAGTCGGGAGGCCAAGCACAGATACGCAGTATTTT
TRBJ1-2	TRBV19	-	-	CASSFRSNYGYTF	TGTGCCAGTAGTTTTCGATCGAACTATGGCTACACCTTC
TRBJ2-5	TRBV6-1	-	-	CASSEGGDQETQYF	TGTGCCAGCAGTGAAGGGGGAGACCAAGAGACCCAGTACTTC
TRBJ2-7	TRBV7-2	-	once	CASSVRPYEQYF	TGTGCCAGCAGCGTCCGACCCTACGAGCAGTACTTC
TRBJ1-3	TRBV4-3	-	-	CASSRERRVGNTIYF	TGCGCCAGCAGCCGCGAGAGGAGGGTAGGAAACACCATATATTTT
TRBJ1-3	TRBV7-2	-	few	CASSFTDRPGNTIYF	TGTGCCAGCAGCTTCACAGACAGGCCTGGAAACACCATATATTTT
TRBJ2-3	TRBV9	TRBD2	-	CASSAGTSGSIDTQYF	TGTGCCAGCAGCGCCGGGACTAGCGGGAGTATAGATACGCAGTATTTT
TRBJ2-1	TRBV7-3	TRBD1	-	CASRPGQGWGEQFF	TGTGCCAGCAGGCCGGGACAGGGGTGGGGTGAGCAGTTCTTC
TRBJ1-1	TRBV2	-	-	CASIGGAEAFF	TGTGCCAGCATAGGGGGAGCTGAAGCTTTCTTT
TRBJ2-7	TRBV13	-	-	CASSLSGDPGNSYEQYF	TGTGCCAGCAGTCTCAGTGGAGACCCTGGAAATTCCTACGAGCAGTACTTC
TRBJ2-7	TRBV15	-	-	CATSRDGAAEQYF	TGTGCCACCAGCAGAGATGGGGCAGCCGAGCAGTACTTC
TRBJ2-7	TRBV4-3	TRBD1	once	CASSQEPTGSSYEQYF	TGCGCCAGCAGCCAAGAACCGACAGGGAGCTCCTACGAGCAGTACTTC
TRBJ2-3	TRBV6-5	-	once	CGSRVTSTDTQYF	TGTGGTTCCAGGGTAACTAGCACAGATACGCAGTATTTT
TRBJ2-7	TRBV5-5	-	-	CASSLRIGSLYEQYF	TGTGCCAGCAGCTTGCGGATCGGTTCCCTTTACGAGCAGTACTTC
TRBJ2-2	TRBV4-2	-	-	CASSPLEKNTGELFF	TGTGCCAGCAGCCCCCTAGAGAAGAACACCGGGGAGCTGTTTTTT
TRBJ1-1	TRBV4-2	TRBD1	once	CASSRGTENTEAFF	TGTGCCAGCAGCCGCGGGACAGAGAACACTGAAGCTTTCTTT
TRBJ1-2	TRBV28	-	-	CASSFSRQSRIGYTF	TGTGCCAGCAGTTTTTCCCGACAGAGTAGGATTGGCTACACCTTC
TRBJ1-6	TRBV6-6	-	-	CASTQQNSPLHF	TGTGCCAGCACCCAACAGAATTCACCCCTCCACTTT
TRBJ1-2	TRBV5-1	-	-	CASSLVPGTLSGSYDGYTF	TGCGCCAGCAGCTTGGTTCCTGGTACGCTTTCAGGGTCCTATGATGGCTACACCTTC
TRBJ2-4	TRBV6-5	-	few	CASSPSRGGKNIQYF	TGTGCCAGCAGTCCCTCCCGGGGTGGGAAAAACATTCAGTACTTC
TRBJ1-6	TRBV3-1/TRBV3-2	-	-	CASSQGLSQGGSPLHF	TGTGCCAGCAGCCAAGGACTCAGCCAAGGCGGTTCACCCCTCCACTTT
TRBJ2-6	TRBV2	-	-	CASTRVVDTYHTSGANVLTF	TGTGCCAGCACCCGCGTTGTTGACACTTACCACACATCTGGGGCCAACGTCCTGACTTTC
TRBJ1-6	TRBV4-1	-	-	CASSRTQENNSPLHF	TGCGCCAGCAGCCGGACCCAGGAGAATAATTCACCCCTCCACTTT
TRBJ2-7	TRBV2	-	-	CASSEMDTYEQYF	TGTGCCAGCAGTGAAATGGACACCTACGAGCAGTACTTC
TRBJ2-5	TRBV5-1	-	-	CASSQRSRGLQETQYF	TGCGCCAGCAGCCAAAGAAGCAGGGGATTACAAGAGACCCAGTACTTC
TRBJ1-1	TRBV2	-	-	CAIDTLRRGFPEAFF	TGTGCCATCGATACTCTCAGGAGGGGCTTTCCTGAAGCTTTCTTT
TRBJ1-5	TRBV2	-	once	CASSQAGGNQPQHF	TGTGCCAGCAGTCAGGCCGGCGGCAATCAGCCCCAGCATTTT
TRBJ1-5	TRBV7-6	TRBD1	-	CASSPTGELNQPQHF	TGTGCCAGCAGCCCCACAGGGGAACTAAATCAGCCCCAGCATTTT
TRBJ1-2	TRBV11-1	TRBD1	-	CASSFATQGSYGYTF	TGTGCCAGCAGCTTTGCCACACAGGGGAGCTATGGCTACACCTTC
TRBJ2-2	TRBV7-8	-	-	CASSPVSGELFF	TGTGCCAGCAGCCCCGTTTCTGGGGAGCTGTTTTTT
TRBJ2-4	TRBV7-2	-	-	CASSLGLPGKNIQYF	TGTGCCAGCAGCTTAGGGCTCCCAGGGAAAAACATTCAGTACTTC
TRBJ2-5	TRBV19	TRBD1	-	CASSDGQGKTQYF	TGTGCCAGTAGTGACGGACAGGGGAAGACCCAGTACTTC
TRBJ1-2	TRBV5-8	-	few	CASSSGPNYGYTF	TGTGCCAGCAGCTCTGGGCCCAACTATGGCTACACCTTC
TRBJ1-6	TRBV12-5	-	few	CASGFTDNSPLHF	TGTGCTAGTGGTTTTACAGATAATTCACCCCTCCACTTT
TRBJ1-2	TRBV6-2/TRBV6-3	-	-	CASSYSSGGAYGYTF	TGTGCCAGCAGTTACTCGAGTGGGGGAGCCTATGGCTACACCTTC
TRBJ1-2	TRBV30	-	-	CAWSPSPQRGYTF	TGTGCCTGGAGCCCAAGCCCACAGAGAGGCTACACCTTC
TRBJ1-1	TRBV5-1	-	-	CASSLDYGKAEAFF	TGCGCCAGCAGCTTGGATTACGGGAAAGCTGAAGCTTTCTTT
TRBJ1-3	TRBV10-3	-	-	CATGRGSGNTIYF	TGTGCCACAGGACGGGGCTCTGGAAACACCATATATTTT